A single sample is the source of the 5 T cell receptor beta chains below, sequenced in a study of OX40 agonist ivuxolimab in advanced cancers. Method: immunoSEQ multiplex PCR; TCRdb's copy keeps in-frame clones and lacks some. There are more than 50,000 clones in the sample; about 89% occur only once, and around 20% lies in the top ten. The input for sequencing was CD4+ or CD8+ T cells sorted from blood, taken in a trial of the OX40 agonist ivuxolimab. These receptors came from an adult with an advanced solid tumor such as melanoma, head and neck, liver or kidney cancer.

This chain joins TRBV27 and TRBJ2-7, with 7 bases aligning to TRBD1. The CDR3 consists of 12 residues. CDR1 and CDR2 (germline): MNHEY, SMNVEV (reference sequence). V was clipped by 10 bases and J by 2 bases; unmatched bases: 5. CDR3 protein: CATPGTAYEQYF. DNA of the CDR3: TGTGCCACCCCGGGGACAGCCTACGAGCAGTACTTC.

This clone has only one observation. The genes are TRBV7-8 and TRBJ2-3; 8 bases fit TRBD2. CDR1 and CDR2 from the germline V gene are SGHVS and FQNEAQ. V lost 4 bases, J lost 2 bases, and 5 bases stayed unmatched. CDR3 length equals 15 residues. The CDR3 nucleotides read TGTGCCAGCAGCTATCATAGCGGGGCCACAGATACGCAGTATTTT. This gives the protein CASSYHSGATDTQYF.

The chain joins TRBV11-2 to TRBJ2-1; 11 bases align to TRBD2. CDR3 length: 17 residues. V gave up 1 base and J gave up 6 bases; unmatched junction bases: 8. The V gene's germline CDR1 is SGHAT and CDR2 FQNNGV. The CDR3 is CASSLGSGGALGNEQFF. CDR3 nucleotide sequence: TGTGCCAGCAGCTTAGGTAGCGGGGGGGCGTTGGGCAATGAGCAGTTCTTC.

This chain links TRBV11-3 with TRBJ2-7; 7 bases align to TRBD2. The CDR3 totals 12 residues. V trimming: 0 bases; J trimming: 7 bases; junction bases outside the gene matches: 0. Germline loops: CDR1 SGHNT, CDR2 YENEEA. The CDR3 here is CASSLEGGEQYF. The CDR3 bases are TGTGCCAGCAGCTTAGAGGGGGGGGAGCAGTACTTC.

The J gene is TRBJ2-2, the V gene TRBV27; perhaps TRBD1 as D (5 bases). The CDR3 has 12 amino acids. Trimming removed 8 bases at V and 1 base at J, with 5 bases between. Per germline, CDR1 MNHEY and CDR2 SMNVEV (reference sequence). The CDR3 here is CASGQNTGELFF. CDR3 DNA sequence: TGTGCCAGCGGACAGAACACCGGGGAGCTGTTTTTT.